This T cell receptor beta chain is drawn from a study of monozygotic twins with inflammatory bowel disease. cDNA was made in eight separate reactions per sample. Researchers used template switching to add UMIs featuring a 6-nucleotide sample barcode. TCRdb re-called the 5' RACE reads and gives one entry per CDR3 protein, without DNA. This specimen shows just over 300,000 distinct CDR3 sequences; the ten leading clones hold approximately 5.9%. Germline assignment: CDR1 LNHDA and CDR2 SQIVND (reference sequence). CDR3 length: 12 amino acids. About this clonotype itself: Its target is not known.

Study observations and caveats: In the analysis, different T cell subtypes could not be told apart. Backing was not found for a single strong signal or clonotype associated with IBD.

The clonotype comes from a human donor with ulcerative colitis or Crohn's disease, or a healthy co-twin of an affected twin (not recorded which). Sequenced sample: blood. The V call is TRBV19, the J call TRBJ1-5. The CDR3 protein is CASSLQNQPQHF.